The 31 T cell receptor beta chains in this list originate from one sample, sequenced in a study of patients and donors after allogeneic stem cell transplantation. In TCRdb, the RT-PCR reads were re-called with MiXCR into one record per CDR3 protein. The profile shows around 150,000 distinct CDR3 sequences, over 25% of them singletons. Material: blood, either unsorted or a sorted T cell fraction (not recorded which). The receptors were gathered from a human donor who was either an allogeneic HSCT recipient or a stem cell or donor lymphocyte infusion donor (not recorded which). It is not recorded whose cells these are; they may come from a transplant donor.

This clonotype was recorded at least ten times. CDR3 nucleotides: TGTGCCAGCTCACCGTCAGGAAAGAGCAATCAGCCCCAGCATTTT. This gives the protein CASSPSGKSNQPQHF. The chain uses TRBV18 and TRBJ1-5; no definite D call. The CDR3 is made up of 15 amino acids. Germline CDR1 reads KGHSH; CDR2 reads LQKENI. Trimming left V 3 bases short and J 1 base short, with 10 bases between. The entire variable domain, with the rest obtained from reference TRBV18 and TRBJ1-5, is as follows: NAGVMQNPRHLVRRRGQEARLRCSPMKGHSHVYWYRQLPEEGLKFMVYLQKENIIDESGMPKERFSAEFPKEGPSILRIQQVVRGDSAAYFCASSPSGKSNQPQHFGDGTRLSIL.

This clonotype came up many times. J is TRBJ1-1 and V is TRBV30; D gene ambiguous. Germline V gives CDR1 GTSNPN, CDR2 SVGIG (reference sequence). CDR3 length equals 13 residues. V shed 2 bases and J shed 0 bases, with 7 bases lying between them. CDR3 region: CAWSRVLNTEAFF. For the CDR3, the DNA is TGTGCCTGGAGTCGTGTGTTGAACACTGAAGCTTTCTTT.

This clonotype turned up a few times. The chain combines TRBV7-2 with TRBJ1-5, with D possibly matching TRBD1 (6 bases). V was pared by 5 bases and J by 9 bases, with 20 bases between. CDR1 and CDR2 from the germline V gene are SGHTA and FQGNSA. The CDR3 is 15 amino acids. The DNA of the CDR3 is TGTGCCAGCAGCATTACAGGGTTCGGGCTGGGGCCCCAGCATTTT. This encodes CASSITGFGLGPQHF. Using reference TRBV7-2 and TRBJ1-5 for the parts outside the CDR3, the full variable domain is GAGVSQSPSNKVTEKGKDVELRCDPISGHTALYWYRQSLGQGLEFLIYFQGNSAPDKSGLPSDRFSAERTGGSVSTLTIQRTQQEDSAVYLCASSITGFGLGPQHFGDGTRLSIL.

This clonotype was seen more than once but under ten times. Written as DNA, the CDR3 is TGTGCCAGCAGTTCCGGACGGGTTGAAAAACTGTTTTTT. This translates into CASSSGRVEKLFF. The chain is built from TRBV28 and TRBJ1-4; D gene ambiguous. Between the trimmed V and J ends, which lost 4 bases and 7 bases, there was a span of 10 bases. CDR3 length: 13 amino acids. CDR1 MDHEN and CDR2 SYDVKM come from the germline V gene. Variable domain in full (rest from reference TRBV28 and TRBJ1-4): DVKVTQSSRYLVKRTGEKVFLECVQDMDHENMFWYRQDPGLGLRLIYFSYDVKMKEKGDIPEGYSVSREKKERFSLILESASTNQTSMYLCASSSGRVEKLFFGSGTQLSVL.

This clonotype was picked up a small number of times. The CDR3 DNA sequence: TGTGCCACCAGTAACAGGGGCAACGAGCAGTACTTC. This encodes CATSNRGNEQYF. The chain uses TRBV24-1 and TRBJ2-7, with 7 bases aligning to TRBD1. The CDR3 has 12 residues. Germline V gives CDR1 KGHDR, CDR2 SFDVKD. Trimming took 6 bases from V and 5 from J; bases not matched to a gene: 3.

This clonotype came up a few times. The chain couples TRBV6-5 to TRBJ2-7; TRBD1 matches at 10 bases. V dropped 6 bases and J dropped 0; count of bases not matched to a gene: 5. Per the germline V gene, CDR1 is MNHEY and CDR2 is SVGAGI. This CDR3 contains 15 residues. This CDR3 is CASSLRDRGSYEQYF. CDR3 nucleotides: TGTGCCAGCAGCCTCCGGGACAGGGGCTCCTACGAGCAGTACTTC.

This clonotype was counted many times. The gene calls are TRBV7-8 and TRBJ1-1, with D perhaps matching TRBD1 (6 bases). The CDR3 runs 14 residues. Trimming cost V 7 bases and J 1 base, with 13 bases left between them. Germline V gene lookup returns CDR1 SGHVS and CDR2 FQNEAQ. The CDR3 bases are TGTGCCAGCAAAGGCCAGGGGCCGAACACTGAAGCTTTCTTT. Amino acids: CASKGQGPNTEAFF. Full variable domain (rest looked up from reference TRBV7-8 and TRBJ1-1): GAGVSQSPRYKVAKRGQDVALRCDPISGHVSLFWYQQALGQGPEFLTYFQNEAQLDKSGLPSDRFFAERPEGSVSTLKIQRTQQEDSAVYLCASKGQGPNTEAFFGQGTRLTVV.

The chain is built from TRBV15 and TRBJ2-2, with 7 bases matching TRBD1. Trimming took 1 base from V and 9 from J; bases not matched to a gene: 8. The CDR3 has 15 residues. CDR1 and CDR2 from the germline V gene are LNHNV and YYDKDF (reference sequence). CDR3 nucleotides: TGTGCCACCAGCAGAGGACAGGGTGGTGAACGGGAGCTGTTTTTT. This sequence encodes CATSRGQGGERELFF.

This clonotype turned up a few times. The chain carries TRBV18 and TRBJ1-2; the D gene is possibly TRBD1 (5 bases). CDR3 length: 16 residues. Trimming shortened V by 3 bases and J by 5 bases, and 19 bases separated the two germline ends. Germline loops: CDR1 KGHSH, CDR2 LQKENI. CDR3 nucleotides: TGTGCCAGCTCACCCTCCGTCGGGACGATGGGGTATGGCTACACCTTC. As protein: CASSPSVGTMGYGYTF.

The chain carries TRBV30 and TRBJ1-2, with 8 bases identical to TRBD1. CDR1 and CDR2 (germline): GTSNPN, SVGIG (reference sequence). The CDR3 covers 13 residues. V gave up 2 bases and J gave up 8 bases; unmatched junction bases: 7. This CDR3 reads CAWSLWTGSGYTF. The CDR3 DNA sequence: TGTGCCTGGAGTCTATGGACAGGGAGCGGCTACACCTTC.

The gene calls are TRBV7-9 and TRBJ2-7, with 8 bases aligning to TRBD2. Germline values: CDR1 SEHNR, CDR2 FQNEAQ (reference sequence). J was trimmed by 6 bases and V by 5 bases; bases with no gene match: 9. The CDR3 is 14 amino acids. CDR3 sequence: CASSRSGLATEQYF. The DNA of the CDR3 is TGTGCCAGCAGCCGCTCCGGACTAGCAACCGAGCAGTACTTC.

This clonotype was observed many times. The J gene is TRBJ1-2, the V gene TRBV27; D perhaps matches TRBD1 (5 bases). CDR1 is MNHEY, CDR2 SMNVEV, per germline (reference sequence). This CDR3 spans 15 amino acids. The V gene lost 5 bases and the J gene lost 2 bases, with 15 bases spanning the gap. The CDR3: CASSKNRDANYGYTF. In nucleotides, the CDR3 is TGTGCCAGCAGTAAAAACCGGGACGCCAACTATGGCTACACCTTC.

This clonotype was seen once. This chain links TRBV12-3 or TRBV12-4 with TRBJ2-7, with no clear D. V was shortened by 3 bases and J by 0 bases, with 12 bases between the two germline ends. This CDR3 spans 15 amino acids. The CDR3 region is CASSLSHASSYEQYF. As DNA, the CDR3 is TGTGCCAGCAGTTTGAGTCACGCGAGCTCCTACGAGCAGTACTTC.

This chain joins TRBV18 and TRBJ2-7; 8 nucleotides align to TRBD1. In germline, CDR1 is KGHSH, CDR2 LQKENI. J gave up 1 base and V 2 bases, and 7 bases lay outside the gene matches. CDR3 length equals 16 residues. The CDR3 region is CASSPGGQGLSYEQYF. The CDR3, as DNA: TGTGCCAGCTCACCAGGAGGACAGGGATTATCCTACGAGCAGTACTTC. Combining the CDR3 with reference TRBV18 and TRBJ2-7 gives the whole variable domain NAGVMQNPRHLVRRRGQEARLRCSPMKGHSHVYWYRQLPEEGLKFMVYLQKENIIDESGMPKERFSAEFPKEGPSILRIQQVVRGDSAAYFCASSPGGQGLSYEQYFGPGTRLTVT.

This clonotype was counted only a few times. A much larger clone differs from this one at a single base, so this may be a read error. V and J are TRBV25-1 and TRBJ1-1; D gene unclear. In germline, CDR1 is MGHDK, CDR2 SYGVNS. This CDR3 is 11 amino acids long. Between the trimmed V and J ends, which lost 7 bases and 1 base, there was a span of 4 bases. CDR3 residues: CASMGNTEAFF. The CDR3, as DNA: TGTGCCAGCATGGGGAACACTGAAGCTTTCTTT. Using reference TRBV25-1 and TRBJ1-1 for the parts outside the CDR3, the full variable domain is EADIYQTPRYLVIGTGKKITLECSQTMGHDKMYWYQQDPGMELHLIHYSYGVNSTEKGDLSSESTVSRIRTEHFPLTLESARPSHTSQYLCASMGNTEAFFGQGTRLTVV.

The V and J genes are TRBV28 and TRBJ2-5, with 8 positions matching TRBD2. V shed 8 bases and J 2 bases; nucleotides not matched to a gene: 7. Germline CDR1 and CDR2: MDHEN and SYDVKM. The CDR3 has 14 residues. In DNA, the CDR3 is TGTGCCAGCTTCCATAGCGGGATACAAGAGACCCAGTACTTC. As protein: CASFHSGIQETQYF.

The table lists this clonotype with a count of one. Mismatch with germline at one junction end may stem from a read error. The chain couples TRBV7-7 to TRBJ2-1, with 12 bases matching TRBD2. The CDR3 totals 16 residues. In germline, CDR1 is SSHAT, CDR2 FNYEAQ (reference sequence). Here the CDR3 reads CASSLGLAGTRDEQFF. DNA for the CDR3: TGTGCTAGCAGCTTAGGACTAGCGGGGACTAGGGATGAGCAGTTCTTC.

The V and J genes are TRBV5-1 and TRBJ2-1; 14 positions match TRBD2. The trim removed 4 bases at V and 7 bases at J, leaving 13 bases unmatched. The CDR3 length is 18 residues. Per the germline V gene, CDR1 is SGHRS and CDR2 is YFSETQ. CDR3 amino acids: CASSARAQGLAGVNEQFF. CDR3 sequence (DNA): TGCGCCAGCAGCGCCAGGGCCCAGGGACTAGCGGGAGTAAATGAGCAGTTCTTC.

The V and J genes are TRBV12-3 or TRBV12-4 and TRBJ1-5; 7 positions agree with TRBD1. V gave up 5 bases and J gave up 6 bases; unmatched junction bases: 7. The CDR3 is made up of 14 amino acids. This CDR3 is CASSEDRVGQPQHF. The CDR3 region has the DNA TGTGCCAGCAGTGAAGACAGGGTAGGTCAGCCCCAGCATTTT.

Only a few counts were recorded for this clonotype. The chain recombines TRBV20-1 with TRBJ1-3; D is undetermined. CDR3 length equals 11 residues. Per germline, CDR1 DFQATT and CDR2 SNEGSKA (reference sequence). Deletions cut 6 bases from V and 4 bases from J, with 7 bases between. The CDR3 bases are TGCAGTGCAAGGACCGGAAACACCATATATTTT. Protein: CSARTGNTIYF.

The sample holds a few counts of this clonotype. The rearrangement joins TRBV28 to TRBJ1-4; possibly TRBD1 for D (5 bases). The CDR3 covers 13 residues. The ends were cut back, 5 bases at V and 6 bases at J, with 10 bases in the middle. Germline V gene lookup returns CDR1 MDHEN and CDR2 SYDVKM. The DNA of the CDR3 is TGTGCCAGCAGTGAGGGGTGGGATGAAAAACTGTTTTTT. Its protein is CASSEGWDEKLFF.

This clonotype appeared a few times. The CDR3 loop is CASRLGIPNSPLHF. As DNA, the CDR3 is TGTGCCAGCAGACTCGGAATACCTAATTCACCCCTCCACTTT. The chain recombines TRBV27 with TRBJ1-6; the D is unclear. Trimming shortened V by 6 bases and J by 6 bases, and 12 bases separated the two germline ends. The CDR3 is 14 amino acids. Germline V lookup: CDR1 MNHEY, CDR2 SMNVEV (reference sequence).

A single count supports this clonotype. V gene TRBV7-6 combines with J gene TRBJ2-3; TRBD1 aligns across 12 bases. The CDR3 extends over 19 amino acids. The germline CDR1 and CDR2 sequences are SGHVS and FNYEAQ. Trimming cost V 2 bases and J 4 bases; bases outside gene matches: 13. This chain's CDR3 is CASSLKGDRGRRVADTQYF. The CDR3 nucleotides are TGTGCCAGCAGCTTAAAAGGGGACAGGGGGCGCAGGGTCGCAGATACGCAGTATTTT.

This clonotype has a count of ten or more. The J gene is TRBJ1-2, the V gene TRBV7-2; TRBD1 matches at 9 bases. The CDR3 has 13 residues. Per the germline V gene, CDR1 is SGHTA and CDR2 is FQGNSA. V was clipped by 5 bases and J by 8 bases; unmatched bases: 6. CDR3 nucleotide sequence: TGTGCCAGCAGCAACAGGGGGCGCGGAGGCTACACCTTC. Its protein is CASSNRGRGGYTF.

This clonotype occurred a few times. This chain uses TRBV10-3 with TRBJ2-5; perhaps TRBD1 as D (8 bases). Germline CDR1 and CDR2: ENHRY and SYGVKD. The CDR3 has 14 residues. Trimming took 10 bases from V and 2 from J, leaving 17 bases between them. In DNA form, the CDR3 reads TGTGCCACTGGACAGGGAGGGGGACAAGAGACCCAGTACTTC. This encodes CATGQGGGQETQYF.

The rearrangement links TRBV14 to TRBJ2-3; no clear D gene. Trimming stripped 0 bases from V and 0 bases from J, with 19 bases between. Looked up from germline, CDR1 is SGHDN and CDR2 is FVKESK. The CDR3 is 19 residues long. The CDR3 DNA reads as TGTGCCAGCAGCCAAGAATTTTTTCGCGCCTCGACTAGCACAGATACGCAGTATTTT. Its protein product is CASSQEFFRASTSTDTQYF.

The J gene is TRBJ1-1, the V gene TRBV20-1; D not certain. Trimming pared 6 bases from V and 1 base from J, leaving 21 bases between. CDR3 length equals 16 residues. Per germline, CDR1 DFQATT and CDR2 SNEGSKA (reference sequence). CDR3 sequence reads: CSATSPLGASNTEAFF. CDR3 DNA: TGCAGTGCCACATCTCCCCTCGGAGCTTCGAACACTGAAGCTTTCTTT.

This sequence joins TRBV18 and TRBJ1-4; 7 bases map to TRBD1. CDR1 is KGHSH and CDR2 is LQKENI in the germline V gene. The length of the CDR3 is 15 residues. J lost 3 bases, V lost 2 bases, and 3 bases had no gene match. The CDR3 DNA sequence: TGTGCCAGCTCACCAAACAGGGGTGCTAATGAAAAACTGTTTTTT. Its translation is CASSPNRGANEKLFF.

This clonotype was counted at least ten times. V and J are TRBV20-1 and TRBJ1-2; D is ambiguous. V lost 3 bases to trimming and J lost 0 bases, with 8 bases between them. There are 13 residues in the CDR3. From germline, CDR1 is DFQATT and CDR2 SNEGSKA (reference sequence). The CDR3 coding sequence is TGCAGTGCTAGTTGGCAGACTAACTATGGCTACACCTTC. This translates into CSASWQTNYGYTF.

This chain connects TRBV7-2 to TRBJ2-4; a possible D gene is TRBD1 (5 bases). The CDR3 runs 13 residues. V was cut by 3 bases and J by 8 bases, with 11 bases left in between. From germline, CDR1 is SGHTA and CDR2 FQGNSA. In DNA form, the CDR3 reads TGTGCCAGCAGCTTTATAGTAGGGGACATTCAGTACTTC. Protein: CASSFIVGDIQYF.

The chain joins TRBV2 to TRBJ1-2; 8 bases align to TRBD1. With V trimmed by 2 bases and J by 8 bases, 4 bases remained unmatched. The germline V gene has CDR1 SNHLY and CDR2 FYNNEI. CDR3 length: 13 amino acids. The CDR3: CASSEQGANGYTF. CDR3 bases: TGTGCCAGCAGTGAACAGGGGGCGAACGGCTACACCTTC.